What follows is one T cell receptor (beta chain) and its context. It lacks a known antigen. No qualities accompany the bases; no much larger clone lies one base away. This record comes from a study of T cell changes during pregnancy in multiple sclerosis (dated by TCRdb to between 2018 and 2021). Regarding the study in general: The study examined how the T cell repertoire changed over the course of pregnancy in women with multiple sclerosis.

The protocol used for the library was the immunoSEQ multiplex PCR assay. TCRdb obtained this table from immuneACCESS and retained in-frame rearrangements with V and J assigned. These tables miss some clones; where compared with another copy, unresolved V genes account for less than half of the shortfall, and the remainder is unexplained. This sample is represented by roughly 38,000 clones; approximately 92% of them were singletons. The ten largest clones capture roughly a quarter of the sample. The trim is 0 bases for V and 3 bases for J, with a gap of 13 bases between the germline ends. The CDR1 and CDR2 encoded by the germline V gene are SGDLS and YYNGEE. From cysteine to phenylalanine, the CDR3 is 16 amino acids long. Of the read, only the CDR3 DNA is kept; its 48 bases are in frame from base 1.

The source of this sequence is a female donor with multiple sclerosis, enrolled in a pregnancy study. Source: CD8+ T cells from peripheral blood mononuclear cells, taken before pregnancy. This sequence uses TRBV9 and TRBJ1-3; TRBD1 is a possible D gene, resting on 5 matching bases. The DNA reads TGTGCCAGCAGCGTAGGAGACAGTTTAAGTGGAAACACCATATATTTT. Its protein is CASSVGDSLSGNTIYF.